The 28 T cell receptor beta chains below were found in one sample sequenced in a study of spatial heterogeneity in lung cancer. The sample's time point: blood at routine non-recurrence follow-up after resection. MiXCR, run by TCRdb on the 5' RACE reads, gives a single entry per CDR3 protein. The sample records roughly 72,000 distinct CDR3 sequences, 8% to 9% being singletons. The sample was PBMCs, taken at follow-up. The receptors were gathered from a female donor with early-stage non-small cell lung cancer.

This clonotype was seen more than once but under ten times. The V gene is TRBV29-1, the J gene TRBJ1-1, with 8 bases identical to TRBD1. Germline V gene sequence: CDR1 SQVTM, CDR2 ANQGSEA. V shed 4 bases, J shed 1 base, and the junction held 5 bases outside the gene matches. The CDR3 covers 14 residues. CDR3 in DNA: TGCAGCGTTGTCAGGGGGCTACAGAACACTGAAGCTTTCTTT. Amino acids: CSVVRGLQNTEAFF.

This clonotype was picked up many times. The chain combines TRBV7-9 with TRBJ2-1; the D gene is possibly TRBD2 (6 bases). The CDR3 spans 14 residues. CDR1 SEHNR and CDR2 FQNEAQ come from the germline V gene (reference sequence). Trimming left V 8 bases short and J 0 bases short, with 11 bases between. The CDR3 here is CASGGGSSYNEQFF. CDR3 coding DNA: TGTGCCAGCGGTGGGGGGAGCTCCTACAATGAGCAGTTCTTC.

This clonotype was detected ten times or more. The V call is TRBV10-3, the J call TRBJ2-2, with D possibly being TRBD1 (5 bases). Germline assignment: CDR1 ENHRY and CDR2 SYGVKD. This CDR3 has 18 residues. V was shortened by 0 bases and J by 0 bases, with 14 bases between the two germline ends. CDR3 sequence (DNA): TGTGCCATCAGTGAGTCGGTTTTTAGGGGATCGAACACCGGGGAGCTGTTTTTT. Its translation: CAISESVFRGSNTGELFF.

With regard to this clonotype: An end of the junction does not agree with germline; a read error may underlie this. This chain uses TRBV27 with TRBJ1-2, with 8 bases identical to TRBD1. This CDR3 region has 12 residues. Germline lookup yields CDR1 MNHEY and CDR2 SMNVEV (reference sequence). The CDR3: CASRGQVYSYTF. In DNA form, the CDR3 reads TGTGCCAGCAGGGGACAGGTCTATAGCTACACCTTC.

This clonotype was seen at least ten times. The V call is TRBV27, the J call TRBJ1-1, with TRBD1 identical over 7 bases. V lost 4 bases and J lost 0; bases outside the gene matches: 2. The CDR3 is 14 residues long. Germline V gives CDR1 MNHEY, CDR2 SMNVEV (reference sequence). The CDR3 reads CASSWTGLNTEAFF. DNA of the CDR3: TGTGCCAGCAGTTGGACAGGACTGAACACTGAAGCTTTCTTT.

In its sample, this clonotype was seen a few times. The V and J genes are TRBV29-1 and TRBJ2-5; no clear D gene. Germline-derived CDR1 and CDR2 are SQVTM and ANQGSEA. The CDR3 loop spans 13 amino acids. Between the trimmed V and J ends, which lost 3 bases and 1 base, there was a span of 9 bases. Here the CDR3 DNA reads TGCAGCGTTGAGTCCCAAGGCCAAGAGACCCAGTACTTC. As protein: CSVESQGQETQYF.

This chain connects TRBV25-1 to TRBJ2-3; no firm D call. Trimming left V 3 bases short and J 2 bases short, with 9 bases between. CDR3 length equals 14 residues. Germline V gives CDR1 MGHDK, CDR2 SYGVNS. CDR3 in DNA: TGTGCCAGCAGTGATATTGTGCTCACAGATACGCAGTATTTT. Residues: CASSDIVLTDTQYF.

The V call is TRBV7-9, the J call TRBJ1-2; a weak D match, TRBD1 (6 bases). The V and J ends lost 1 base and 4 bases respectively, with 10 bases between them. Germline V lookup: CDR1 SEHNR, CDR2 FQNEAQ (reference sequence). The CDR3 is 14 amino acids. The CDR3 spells CASSLGDNSYGYTF. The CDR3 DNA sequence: TGTGCCAGCAGCTTAGGGGACAACAGCTATGGCTACACCTTC.

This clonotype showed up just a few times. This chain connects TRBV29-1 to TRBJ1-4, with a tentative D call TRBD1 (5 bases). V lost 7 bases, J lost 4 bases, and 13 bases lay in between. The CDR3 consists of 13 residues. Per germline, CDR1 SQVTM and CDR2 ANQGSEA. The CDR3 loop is CSGGGADNEKLFF. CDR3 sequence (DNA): TGCAGCGGGGGCGGTGCCGATAATGAAAAACTGTTTTTT.

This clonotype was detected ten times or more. In DNA form, the CDR3 reads TGTGCCAGCAGTTTCCAGCGGGGCTACAATGAGCAGTTCTTC. Amino acid sequence: CASSFQRGYNEQFF. The V gene is TRBV27, the J gene TRBJ2-1; 7 positions agree with TRBD2. Germline V lookup: CDR1 MNHEY, CDR2 SMNVEV (reference sequence). This CDR3 is built from 14 residues. The J segment lost 3 bases and the V segment lost 3 bases, leaving 2 bases of the junction unmatched.

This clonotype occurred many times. CDR3 amino acids: CSVGDEQFF. In DNA form, the CDR3 reads TGCAGCGTTGGTGATGAGCAGTTCTTC. The rearrangement joins TRBV29-1 to TRBJ2-1; D unclear. The CDR3 runs 9 residues. V was trimmed by 4 bases and J by 8 bases, leaving 3 bases between them. Germline lookup yields CDR1 SQVTM and CDR2 ANQGSEA.

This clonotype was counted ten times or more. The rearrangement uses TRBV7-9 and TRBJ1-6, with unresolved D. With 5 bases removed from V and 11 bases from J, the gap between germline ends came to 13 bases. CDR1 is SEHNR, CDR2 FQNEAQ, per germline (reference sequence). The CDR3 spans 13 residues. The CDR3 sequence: CASSPRNSPPLHF. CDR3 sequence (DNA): TGTGCCAGCAGCCCCCGGAACAGTCCACCCCTCCACTTT.

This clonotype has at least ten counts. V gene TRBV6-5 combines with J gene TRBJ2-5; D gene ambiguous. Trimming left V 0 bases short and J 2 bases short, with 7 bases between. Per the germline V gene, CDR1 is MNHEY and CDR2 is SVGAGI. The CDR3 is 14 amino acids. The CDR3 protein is CASSYSRVQETQYF. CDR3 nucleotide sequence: TGTGCCAGCAGTTACTCGAGAGTACAAGAGACCCAGTACTTC.

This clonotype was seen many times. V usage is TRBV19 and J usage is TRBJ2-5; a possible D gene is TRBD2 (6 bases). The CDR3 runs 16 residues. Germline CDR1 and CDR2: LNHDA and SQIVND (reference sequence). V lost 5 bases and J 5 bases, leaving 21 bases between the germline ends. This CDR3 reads CASSLYSGGGVETQYF. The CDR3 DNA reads TGTGCCAGTAGTCTATATAGCGGTGGAGGGGTTGAGACCCAGTACTTC.

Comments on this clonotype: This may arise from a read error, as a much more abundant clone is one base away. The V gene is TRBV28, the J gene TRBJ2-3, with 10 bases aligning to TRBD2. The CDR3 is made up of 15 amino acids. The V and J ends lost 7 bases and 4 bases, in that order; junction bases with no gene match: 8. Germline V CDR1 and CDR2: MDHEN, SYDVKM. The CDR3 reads CASTEALAGADTQYF. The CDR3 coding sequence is TGTGCCAGCACGGAAGCTCTAGCGGGAGCAGATACGCAGTATTTT.

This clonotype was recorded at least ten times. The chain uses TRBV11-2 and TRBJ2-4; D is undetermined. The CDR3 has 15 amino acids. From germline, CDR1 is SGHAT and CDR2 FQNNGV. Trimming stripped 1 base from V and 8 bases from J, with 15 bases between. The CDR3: CASSLAAARGDIQYF. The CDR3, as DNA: TGTGCCAGCAGCTTAGCCGCCGCCCGTGGCGACATTCAGTACTTC.

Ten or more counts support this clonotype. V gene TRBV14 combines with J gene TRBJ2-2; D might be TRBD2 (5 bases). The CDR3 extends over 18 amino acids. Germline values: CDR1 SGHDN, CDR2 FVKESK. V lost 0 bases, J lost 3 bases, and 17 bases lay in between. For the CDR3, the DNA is TGTGCCAGCAGCCAAGATCGAATGGGGAGAGGGTACACCGGGGAGCTGTTTTTT. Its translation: CASSQDRMGRGYTGELFF.

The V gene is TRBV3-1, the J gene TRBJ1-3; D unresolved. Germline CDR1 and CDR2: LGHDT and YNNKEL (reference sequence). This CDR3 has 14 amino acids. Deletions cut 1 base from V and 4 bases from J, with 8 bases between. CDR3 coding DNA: TGTGCCAGCAGCCAAGCCGGACCGGGAAACACCATATATTTT. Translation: CASSQAGPGNTIYF.

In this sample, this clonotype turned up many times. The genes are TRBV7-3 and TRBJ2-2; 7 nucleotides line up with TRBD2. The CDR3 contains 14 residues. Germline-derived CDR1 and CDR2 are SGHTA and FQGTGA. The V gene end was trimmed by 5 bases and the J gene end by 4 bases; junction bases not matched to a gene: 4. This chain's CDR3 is CASSPGTITGELFF. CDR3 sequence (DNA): TGTGCCAGCAGCCCCGGGACTATCACCGGGGAGCTGTTTTTT.

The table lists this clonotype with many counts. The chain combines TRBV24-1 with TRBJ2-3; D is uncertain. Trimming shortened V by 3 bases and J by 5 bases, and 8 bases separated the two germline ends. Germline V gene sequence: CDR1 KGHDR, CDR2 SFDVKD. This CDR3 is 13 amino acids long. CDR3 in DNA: TGTGCCACCAGTGATGGGCACGAAGATACGCAGTATTTT. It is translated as CATSDGHEDTQYF.

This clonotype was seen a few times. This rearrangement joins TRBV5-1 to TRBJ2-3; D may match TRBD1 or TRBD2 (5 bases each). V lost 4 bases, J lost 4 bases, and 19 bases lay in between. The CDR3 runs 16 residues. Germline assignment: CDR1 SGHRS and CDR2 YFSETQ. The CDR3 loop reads CASSRGILGEPDTQYF. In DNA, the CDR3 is TGCGCCAGCAGCCGGGGAATTTTAGGGGAGCCAGATACGCAGTATTTT.

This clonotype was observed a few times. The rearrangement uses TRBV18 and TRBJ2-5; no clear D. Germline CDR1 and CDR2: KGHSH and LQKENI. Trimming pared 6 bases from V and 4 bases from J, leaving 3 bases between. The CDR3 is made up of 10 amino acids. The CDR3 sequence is CASSGETQYF. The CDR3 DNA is TGTGCCAGCTCGGGAGAGACCCAGTACTTC.

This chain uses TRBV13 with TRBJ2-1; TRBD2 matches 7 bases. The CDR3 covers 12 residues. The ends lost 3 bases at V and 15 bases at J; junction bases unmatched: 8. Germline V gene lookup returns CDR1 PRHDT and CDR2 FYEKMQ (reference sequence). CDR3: CASSLGTNLRFF. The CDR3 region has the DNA TGTGCCAGCAGCTTGGGGACTAACTTACGGTTCTTC.

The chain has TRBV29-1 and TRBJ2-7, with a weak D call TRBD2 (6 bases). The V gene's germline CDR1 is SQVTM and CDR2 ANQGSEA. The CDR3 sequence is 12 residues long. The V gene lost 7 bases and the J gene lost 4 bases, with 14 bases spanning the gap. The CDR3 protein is CSARSSGYEQYF. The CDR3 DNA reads TGCAGCGCCCGGAGTAGCGGATACGAGCAGTACTTC.

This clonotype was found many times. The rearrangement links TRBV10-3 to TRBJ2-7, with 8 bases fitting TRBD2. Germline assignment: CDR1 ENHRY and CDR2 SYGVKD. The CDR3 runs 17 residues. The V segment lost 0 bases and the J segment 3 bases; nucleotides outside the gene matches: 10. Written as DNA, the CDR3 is TGTGCCATCAGTGAGTCGGGGGGAGTAGCGGGAAGCTACGAGCAGTACTTC. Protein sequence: CAISESGGVAGSYEQYF.

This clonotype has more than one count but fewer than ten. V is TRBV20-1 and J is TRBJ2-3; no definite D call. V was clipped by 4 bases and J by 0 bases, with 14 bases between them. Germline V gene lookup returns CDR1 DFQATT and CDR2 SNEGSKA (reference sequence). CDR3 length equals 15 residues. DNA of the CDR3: TGCAGTGCTAATTTGCGGATGGAGAGCACAGATACGCAGTATTTT. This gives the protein CSANLRMESTDTQYF.

Here the CDR3 DNA reads TGTGCCAGCAGCTTATCGGCTAGTTCGACCGGGGAGCTGTTTTTT. This sequence encodes CASSLSASSTGELFF. The V and J genes are TRBV7-8 and TRBJ2-2; D remains unclear. Germline lookup yields CDR1 SGHVS and CDR2 FQNEAQ. CDR3 length equals 15 residues. The ends were cut back, 2 bases at V and 5 bases at J, with 12 bases in the middle.

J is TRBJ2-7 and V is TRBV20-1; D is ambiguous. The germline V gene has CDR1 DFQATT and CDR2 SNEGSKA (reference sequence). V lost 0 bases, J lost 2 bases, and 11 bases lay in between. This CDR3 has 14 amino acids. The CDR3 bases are TGCAGTGCTAGAGATGCCCCCTCGCCCTACGAGCAGTACTTC. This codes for CSARDAPSPYEQYF.